This T cell receptor (beta chain) came from a study of OX40 agonist ivuxolimab in advanced cancers. Generated by immunoSEQ multiplex PCR, the TCRdb table keeps only in-frame clones and is missing some. The table has about 90,000 clones, around 85% seen once. Autoimmune disease history or systemic immunosuppression led to patients being barred. Trimming removed 0 bases from V and 5 bases from J; junction bases left unmatched: 5. The CDR3 length is 18 residues. Germline loops: CDR1 KGHSH, CDR2 LQKENI. The V call is TRBV18, the J call TRBJ2-1, with 15 bases lining up with TRBD2. This receptor was obtained from an adult with an advanced solid tumor such as melanoma, head and neck, liver or kidney cancer. The source material was CD4+ or CD8+ T cells sorted from blood, sampled in a trial of the OX40 agonist ivuxolimab. The CDR3 nucleotides read TGTGCCAGCTCACCACCGGGACTAGCGGGGGGCTTAAACAATGAGCAGTTCTTC. This translates into CASSPPGLAGGLNNEQFF.